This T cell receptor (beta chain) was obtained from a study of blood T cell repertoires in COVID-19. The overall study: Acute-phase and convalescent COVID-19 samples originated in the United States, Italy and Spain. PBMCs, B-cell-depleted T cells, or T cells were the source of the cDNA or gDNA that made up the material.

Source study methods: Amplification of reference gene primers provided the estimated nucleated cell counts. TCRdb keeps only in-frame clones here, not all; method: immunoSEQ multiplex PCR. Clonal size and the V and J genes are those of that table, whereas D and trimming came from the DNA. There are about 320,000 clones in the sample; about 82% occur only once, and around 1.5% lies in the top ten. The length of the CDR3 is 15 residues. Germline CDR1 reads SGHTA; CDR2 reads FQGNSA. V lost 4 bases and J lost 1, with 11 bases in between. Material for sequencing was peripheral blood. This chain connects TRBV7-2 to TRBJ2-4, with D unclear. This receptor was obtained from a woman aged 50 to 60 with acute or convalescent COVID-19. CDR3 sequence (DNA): TGTGCCAGCAGCTCCCCCCTGCGGGCCAAAAACATTCAGTACTTC. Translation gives CASSSPLRAKNIQYF.